The present T cell receptor (beta chain) was sequenced within a study of blood T cell repertoires in COVID-19. Study at large: The origin of the acute and convalescent COVID-19 samples was the United States, Italy and Spain. T cells, B-cell-depleted T cells, or PBMCs supplied cDNA or gDNA.

Original processing notes: Reference gene primers were amplified, and this amplification served to estimate nucleated cell counts. Produced via immunoSEQ multiplex PCR; TCRdb's table is partial and in-frame only. That table furnishes V, J and clone size, whereas the DNA furnished D and trimming. The sample contains 160,000 or so clones, less than 85% of which appear only once. The Seattle patients joined while their infection was active and were tracked longitudinally afterward. CDR3 length: 19 amino acids. The sequencing input was peripheral blood. The chain uses TRBV21-1 and TRBJ2-2; TRBD2, the D gene given by the table, was not confirmed from the DNA. TRBV21-1 is classified as a pseudogene. The receptor was isolated from a woman in her fifties or sixties with COVID-19, enrolled during active disease. CDR3 coding DNA: TGTGCCAGCAGCACCCCGGGACTAGCGGGGGGGCCCCGTACCGGGGAGCTGTTTTTT. Residues: CASSTPGLAGGPRTGELFF.